The clone carrying this T cell receptor beta chain was recorded at least ten times. Its antigen is as yet unknown. The data derive from a study of early T cells in non-severe SARS-CoV-2 infection. The wider study: With bulk RNA from unsorted whole blood as input, sequencing yielded unpaired chains.

Regarding the study as a whole: The VDJdb matching leaned toward anti-spike CD8 responses and overlooked private and CD4 specificities.

CDR1 is MNHNY and CDR2 is SVGAGI in the germline V gene (reference sequence). Unmatched junction bases numbered 4, after V lost 4 bases and J lost 6 bases. The CDR3 extends over 13 amino acids. Each cDNA molecule carried a unique molecular identifier. TCRdb analysed the 5' RACE reads with MiXCR anew, one entry per CDR3 protein. The sample includes tens of thousands of distinct CDR3 sequences, around 9.1% of them seen just once. The rearrangement uses TRBV6-6 and TRBJ1-1; 8 nucleotides agree with TRBD1. The sample comprised whole blood. The sequence was obtained from an adult who was a healthcare worker with PCR-confirmed SARS-CoV-2 infection or an uninfected control (not recorded which). DNA of the CDR3: TGTGCCAGCAGTTCTGGACAGGGCTCTGAAGCTTTCTTT. This gives the protein CASSSGQGSEAFF.